This T cell receptor (beta chain) stems from a study of identical twins. Notes on the study in general: These conclusions were based on statistical analysis (cross-sectional, not following the same donors). Cord blood beta clonotypes present at high abundance carried fewer insertions; no such pattern appeared in memory repertoires.

Remarks on this clonotype: Its antigen remains unknown.

Unique molecular identifiers were in the cDNA, with template-switch universal primer binding. TCRdb independently ran MiXCR on the 5' RACE reads; one entry per CDR3 protein. Of more than 250,000 distinct CDR3 sequences in the sample, under 9.5% were seen once. V was shortened by 5 bases and J by 1 base, with 17 bases between the two germline ends. This CDR3 is 16 amino acids long. These sequences were also reported in another study, on yellow fever vaccine responses in identical twins. From that paper: Twins reportedly appeared to share part of their vaccine T cell response while keeping part individual.

The source of this sequence is a woman between 18 and 29 years old in good health. V is TRBV12-3 or TRBV12-4 and J is TRBJ2-5; TRBD1 might be the D (6 bases). The sample was memory (CD45RO+) T cells sorted from blood. The DNA of the CDR3 is TGTGCCAGCAGTCTCGTGCTTGGGGGCCTCCAAGAGACCCAGTACTTC. Its translation: CASSLVLGGLQETQYF.